The 12 T cell receptor beta chains below come from one sample, sequenced in a study of shared clonotypes between healthy human individuals. Data came from immunoSEQ multiplex PCR; TCRdb stores just in-frame clones and leaves some out. The table has some 1 million clones, more than 60% seen once. Sequencing input: memory CD4+ T cells sorted from blood. Subset meaning: CD45RA-negative fraction. The origin of the receptors is a young man in good health.

This clone was counted only a few times. J is TRBJ1-2 and V is TRBV14; weak D call: TRBD1 (6 bases). This CDR3 has 14 residues. The germline V and J ends were trimmed by 4 bases and 6 bases, with 15 bases remaining between them. Germline V gives CDR1 SGHDN, CDR2 FVKESK. Written as DNA, the CDR3 is TGTGCCAGCAGCCCTCGGGGGGCTTATGATGGCTACACCTTC. It is translated as CASSPRGAYDGYTF.

The chain employs TRBV10-2 and TRBJ2-1; 8 bases map to TRBD2. This CDR3 is built from 15 residues. V lost 6 bases to trimming and J lost 4 bases; unmatched junction nucleotides: 8. Germline lookup yields CDR1 WSHSY and CDR2 SAAADI. CDR3 bases: TGCGCCAGCAGCACTACTAGCGGACCATACAATGAGCAGTTCTTC. This encodes CASSTTSGPYNEQFF.

Here the CDR3 reads CASSSKYGGPITDTQYF. The CDR3 DNA is TGTGCCAGCAGTTCCAAATACGGGGGACCGATTACAGATACGCAGTATTTT. The chain uses TRBV27 and TRBJ2-3; D is perhaps TRBD2 (6 bases). V was cut by 4 bases and J by 3 bases, with 20 bases left in between. CDR1 is MNHEY, CDR2 SMNVEV, per germline (reference sequence). This CDR3 spans 17 amino acids.

The J gene is TRBJ2-5, the V gene TRBV5-4; 9 nucleotides align to TRBD1. The germline V gene has CDR1 SGHNT and CDR2 YYREEE (reference sequence). The J segment lost 4 bases and the V segment lost 4 bases, leaving 5 bases of the junction unmatched. The length of the CDR3 is 14 residues. The CDR3 sequence is CASSPRDRAETQYF. Written as DNA, the CDR3 is TGTGCCAGCAGCCCCCGGGACAGGGCAGAGACCCAGTACTTC.

V and J are TRBV7-9 and TRBJ1-6; D not certain. Trimming took 0 bases from V and 8 from J, leaving 8 bases between them. This CDR3 is built from 14 residues. CDR1 and CDR2 from the germline V gene are SEHNR and FQNEAQ (reference sequence). CDR3 residues: CASSLAFADSPLHF. As DNA, the CDR3 is TGTGCCAGCAGCTTAGCTTTTGCGGATTCACCCCTCCACTTT.

V and J are TRBV7-2 and TRBJ2-5; 9 positions agree with TRBD2. The CDR3 has 15 amino acids. CDR1 is SGHTA, CDR2 FQGNSA, per germline. Germline trimming cut 6 bases from V and 1 base from J; bases unmatched to any gene: 6. The CDR3 DNA reads TGTGCCAGCAGAGCCGGGACTAGCTTCCAAGAGACCCAGTACTTC. Translated, it gives CASRAGTSFQETQYF.

V and J are TRBV11-2 and TRBJ1-2, with D uncertain. Germline V gene sequence: CDR1 SGHAT, CDR2 FQNNGV. This CDR3 has 13 residues. V lost 5 bases and J lost 7, with 14 bases in between. CDR3 region: CASSPDLRIGYTF. DNA for the CDR3: TGTGCCAGCAGCCCCGATTTAAGAATTGGCTACACCTTC.

CDR3 sequence (DNA): TGCGCCAGCAGTGAGCCGGGGGCCTACGAGCAGTACTTC. Its translation is CASSEPGAYEQYF. J is TRBJ2-7 and V is TRBV10-2, with D possibly matching TRBD2 (6 bases). Germline assignment: CDR1 WSHSY and CDR2 SAAADI. The CDR3 runs 13 residues. V was clipped by 2 bases and J by 2 bases, with 7 bases between them.

The V gene is TRBV21-1, the J gene TRBJ2-7; TRBD2 is the table's D call, not checked against the DNA. TRBV21-1 is a documented pseudogene. The CDR3 is made up of 17 amino acids. The CDR3 DNA follows: TGTGCCAGCAGCAATGGGACTCCCTTACTTATCTTCTACGAGCAGTACTTC. Translated, it gives CASSNGTPLLIFYEQYF.

The V gene is TRBV28, the J gene TRBJ2-5; D unresolved. The CDR3 covers 14 residues. V gave up 4 bases and J gave up 5 bases, with 14 bases separating them. Germline V lookup: CDR1 MDHEN, CDR2 SYDVKM. The CDR3 is CASSSPWKGETQYF. CDR3 coding DNA: TGTGCCAGCAGTTCCCCCTGGAAGGGTGAGACCCAGTACTTC.

This clone came up a few times. Other nucleotide sequences from this sample produce the same CDR3. The gene calls are TRBV20-1 and TRBJ1-2; D unclear. The CDR3 totals 11 residues. Germline V gene sequence: CDR1 DFQATT, CDR2 SNEGSKA (reference sequence). Trimming removed 1 base from V and 8 bases from J, with 8 bases in between. The CDR3 nucleotides read TGCAGTGCTAGAGTAGGAGGGGGCTACACCTTC. Its translation is CSARVGGGYTF.

This clone was observed a few times. CDR3 DNA: TGTGCCAGCAGCTACAACGACAGAGAGCAGTTCTTC. Amino acids: CASSYNDREQFF. This rearrangement joins TRBV7-6 to TRBJ2-1; D perhaps matches TRBD1 (5 bases). V lost 4 bases to trimming and J lost 10 bases, with 11 bases between them. The germline CDR1 and CDR2 sequences are SGHVS and FNYEAQ. CDR3 length: 12 amino acids.